The entry below gives a single T cell receptor (beta chain) sequence along with its context. One junction end disagrees with the germline gene, perhaps due to a read error. This specimen belongs to a study of control samples from healthy donors and cancer patients. Sequencing used immunoSEQ multiplex PCR; TCRdb keeps in-frame clones, though not all of them. This table holds about 21,000 clones, around four fifths found once. CDR1 and CDR2 from the germline V gene are LGHDT and YNNKEL (reference sequence). The CDR3 is 15 amino acids. The V and J genes are TRBV3-1 (or the pseudogene TRBV3-2) and TRBJ2-3; TRBD2 is a possible D gene (6 bases). The specimen sequenced was PBMCs. The receptor was isolated from a man in his sixties with colorectal cancer. The CDR3 bases are TGTGCCAGCAGTCAAGCGGGTGCGGTCACAGATACGCAGTATTTT. Translated, it gives CASSQAGAVTDTQYF.